This T cell receptor beta chain was identified in a study of shared clonotypes between healthy human individuals. Notes on the study in general: Memory subsets generally showed lower estimated richness than naive subsets.

In regard to this clone: Its antigen is still unknown.

The CDR3 runs to 13 residues. V was shortened by 5 bases and J by 4 bases, with 11 bases between the two germline ends. The germline CDR1 and CDR2 sequences are SNHLY and FYNNEI. Donation came from healthy HIV-negative adults that had no recent acute infections or vaccinations. DNA at around 200 ng, about 30,000 T cell genomes, went into sorted-subset replicate PCRs. Method: immunoSEQ multiplex PCR; TCRdb's copy keeps in-frame clones and lacks some. The data contain 1,400,000 or so clones, 98% to 99% of them singletons. The sequence derives from a young man in good health. Sequencing was done on a sample of naive CD4+ T cells sorted from blood. The subset is: CD45RA+ positively selected. The chain has TRBV2 and TRBJ1-1; D uncertain. The CDR3 loop is CASSNIMVTEAFF. CDR3 bases: TGTGCCAGCAGTAACATCATGGTCACTGAAGCTTTCTTT.